This entry concerns a single TCR beta chain. This specimen belongs to a study of shared clonotypes between healthy human individuals. The wider study: Each donor had three CD4 naive, three CD4 memory, two CD8 naive and one CD8 memory plate.

For each subset, genomic DNA was distributed in equal portions over several immunoSEQ plates. Assay: immunoSEQ multiplex PCR; the TCRdb copy retains only in-frame clones and omits some. The sample carries about 2.4 million clones, approximately 94% recorded once. Sequenced material: naive CD4+ T cells sorted from blood. Stated subset: CD45RA+ positively selected. The source is a man in his late teens or twenties in good health.

The CDR3 here is CASSPGTRDGGYTF. The CDR3, as DNA: TGTGCCAGCAGCCCCGGGACCCGGGACGGTGGCTACACCTTC. The V call is TRBV7-2, the J call TRBJ1-2, with D perhaps matching TRBD1 (5 bases). This CDR3 spans 14 amino acids. Trimming left V 5 bases short and J 7 bases short, with 17 bases between. Germline values: CDR1 SGHTA, CDR2 FQGNSA.